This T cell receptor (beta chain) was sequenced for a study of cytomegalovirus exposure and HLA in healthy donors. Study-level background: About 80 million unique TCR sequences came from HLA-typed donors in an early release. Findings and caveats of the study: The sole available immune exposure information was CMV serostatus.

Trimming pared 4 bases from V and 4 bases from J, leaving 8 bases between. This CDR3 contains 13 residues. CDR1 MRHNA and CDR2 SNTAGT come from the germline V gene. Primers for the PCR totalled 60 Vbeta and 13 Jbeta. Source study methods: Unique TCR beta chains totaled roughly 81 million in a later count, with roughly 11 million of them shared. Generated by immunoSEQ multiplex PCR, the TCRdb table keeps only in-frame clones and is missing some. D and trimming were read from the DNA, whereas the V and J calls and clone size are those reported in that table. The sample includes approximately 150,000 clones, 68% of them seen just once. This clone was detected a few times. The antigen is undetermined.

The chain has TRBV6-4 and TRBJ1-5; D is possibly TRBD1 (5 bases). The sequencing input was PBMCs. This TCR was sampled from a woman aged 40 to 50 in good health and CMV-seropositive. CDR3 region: CASSADRNQPQHF. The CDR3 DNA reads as TGTGCCAGCAGTGCCGACAGAAATCAGCCCCAGCATTTT.